The 25 T cell receptor beta chains listed next were all sequenced from one sample in a study of OX40 agonist ivuxolimab in advanced cancers. This table comes from immunoSEQ multiplex PCR, and its TCRdb copy is limited to in-frame clones, with some not included. The repertoire holds tens of thousands of clones, with about 89% as singletons. This specimen consisted of CD4+ or CD8+ T cells sorted from blood, obtained in a trial of the OX40 agonist ivuxolimab. Every receptor here comes from an adult with an advanced solid tumor such as melanoma, head and neck, liver or kidney cancer.

CDR3 residues: CASSLTAYEQYF. CDR3 DNA: TGTGCCAGCAGCTTGACAGCATACGAGCAGTACTTC. The chain employs TRBV5-6 and TRBJ2-7; D remains unclear. The CDR3 is made up of 12 amino acids. Germline CDR1 and CDR2: SGHDT and YYEEEE. V was clipped by 1 base and J by 4 bases, with 6 bases between them.

J is TRBJ2-7 and V is TRBV4-1; 10 positions match TRBD2. The CDR3 has 15 residues. V was clipped by 4 bases and J by 3 bases; unmatched bases: 6. The germline V gene encodes CDR1 MGHRA and CDR2 YSYEKL. CDR3 nucleotides: TGCGCCAGCAGCCTAACTAGCGGGGCTAACTACGAGCAGTACTTC. This encodes CASSLTSGANYEQYF.

The V and J genes are TRBV4-2 and TRBJ1-1; tentative D call: TRBD1 (6 bases). This CDR3 is 16 amino acids long. Germline CDR1 and CDR2: LGHNA and YNFKEQ. V lost 0 bases to trimming and J lost 3 bases, with 14 bases between them. CDR3 sequence reads: CASSQEGGLGDTEAFF. CDR3 nucleotide sequence: TGTGCCAGCAGCCAAGAGGGGGGCCTAGGGGACACTGAAGCTTTCTTT.

The V and J genes are TRBV6-1 and TRBJ2-7; no clear D. Germline V gives CDR1 MNHNS, CDR2 SASEGT. V was cut by 2 bases and J by 0 bases, with 8 bases left in between. The CDR3 consists of 14 residues. CDR3 nucleotides: TGTGCCAGCAGTGAACCGGGCAGCTCCTACGAGCAGTACTTC. This codes for CASSEPGSSYEQYF.

This chain uses TRBV29-1 with TRBJ1-6; D is unclear. Trimming shortened V by 4 bases and J by 7 bases, and 11 bases separated the two germline ends. The CDR3 length is 13 residues. Germline CDR1 and CDR2: SQVTM and ANQGSEA. The CDR3 nucleotides are TGCAGCGTTGGGGAAAGGACCAATTCACCCCTCCACTTT. This codes for CSVGERTNSPLHF.

This chain connects TRBV5-6 to TRBJ2-7, with 8 bases fitting TRBD2. The CDR3 length is 13 residues. V lost 3 bases to trimming and J lost 7 bases; unmatched junction nucleotides: 6. Germline CDR1 SGHDT, CDR2 YYEEEE. The CDR3 loop reads CASSWGTRGEQYF. The CDR3 DNA reads as TGTGCCAGCAGCTGGGGGACTAGAGGAGAGCAGTACTTC.

This chain connects TRBV27 to TRBJ2-1; 12 bases agree with TRBD2. Germline V gene data show CDR1 as MNHEY and CDR2 as SMNVEV (reference sequence). There are 17 residues in the CDR3. Losses at the gene ends were 3 bases for V and 4 bases for J; bases not matched to a gene: 7. This CDR3 is CASSFGASGGVYNEQFF. CDR3 coding DNA: TGTGCCAGCAGTTTCGGGGCTAGCGGGGGGGTATACAATGAGCAGTTCTTC.

The gene calls are TRBV19 and TRBJ2-3; TRBD1 matches at 7 bases. J gave up 0 bases and V 8 bases, and 8 bases lay outside the gene matches. Germline CDR1 is LNHDA and CDR2 is SQIVND (reference sequence). CDR3 size: 15 residues. CDR3 nucleotide sequence: TGTGCCAGTGCAATCAGGGGGAGAAGCACAGATACGCAGTATTTT. Translation gives CASAIRGRSTDTQYF.

The chain combines TRBV7-9 with TRBJ2-3; D may be TRBD2 (5 bases). CDR1 is SEHNR and CDR2 is FQNEAQ in the germline V gene (reference sequence). The CDR3 runs to 15 residues. V lost 5 bases and J lost 3, with 15 bases in between. CDR3 DNA: TGTGCCAGCAGCAAAGGACTGGCGCAGACAGATACGCAGTATTTT. It codes for CASSKGLAQTDTQYF. The whole variable domain, filled in from reference TRBV7-9 and TRBJ2-3, reads DTGVSQNPRHKITKRGQNVTFRCDPISEHNRLYWYRQTLGQGPEFLTYFQNEAQLEKSRLLSDRFSAERPKGSFSTLEIQRTEQGDSAMYLCASSKGLAQTDTQYFGPGTRLTVL.

The chain combines TRBV4-1 with TRBJ2-7; TRBD2 matches at 7 bases. Looked up from germline, CDR1 is MGHRA and CDR2 is YSYEKL. The CDR3 extends over 15 amino acids. J was trimmed by 8 bases and V by 3 bases; bases with no gene match: 13. CDR3 nucleotides: TGCGCCAGCAGCCAGACTAGCATCGGATGGAGTCAGCAGTACTTC. Its translation: CASSQTSIGWSQQYF.

The chain is built from TRBV4-1 and TRBJ2-1; weak D call: TRBD2 (6 bases). In germline, CDR1 is MGHRA, CDR2 YSYEKL. This CDR3 spans 17 amino acids. The ends were cut back, 1 base at V and 4 bases at J, with 17 bases in the middle. CDR3 region: CASSQVPRDRLYNEQFF. For the CDR3, the DNA is TGCGCCAGCAGCCAAGTTCCGCGGGACCGCTTGTACAATGAGCAGTTCTTC.

This clone was seen a handful of times. V and J are TRBV5-1 and TRBJ2-2; tentatively, D is TRBD1 (5 bases). This CDR3 region has 14 residues. Trimming took off 3 bases at V and 3 bases at J, with 9 bases between the two ends. Germline CDR1 SGHRS, CDR2 YFSETQ. CDR3 loop: CASSSEGDTGELFF. The CDR3 nucleotides read TGCGCCAGCAGCTCCGAAGGGGACACCGGGGAGCTGTTTTTT.

The rearrangement uses TRBV5-1 and TRBJ2-5; no definite D call. The V end was cut by 3 bases, the J end by 7 bases, with 7 bases between. The CDR3 extends over 11 amino acids. From germline, CDR1 is SGHRS and CDR2 YFSETQ. In DNA, the CDR3 is TGCGCCAGCAGCTCGGAAGTGACCCAGTACTTC. Residues: CASSSEVTQYF.

This clone appeared once. V usage is TRBV2 and J usage is TRBJ1-1; 8 bases line up with TRBD1. This CDR3 region has 14 residues. CDR1 and CDR2 from the germline V gene are SNHLY and FYNNEI. V gave up 4 bases and J gave up 4 bases; unmatched junction bases: 5. Written as DNA, the CDR3 is TGTGCCAGCAGTGGAACAGGGGGTATCACTGAAGCTTTCTTT. Its protein is CASSGTGGITEAFF.

V is TRBV5-5 and J is TRBJ2-2, with 10 nucleotides matching TRBD2. V shed 3 bases, J shed 2 bases, and the junction held 4 bases outside the gene matches. The germline V gene has CDR1 SGHKS and CDR2 YYEKEE (reference sequence). This CDR3 contains 16 residues. CDR3 in amino acids: CASSSTSGINTGELFF. In DNA, the CDR3 is TGTGCCAGCAGCTCAACTAGCGGGATTAACACCGGGGAGCTGTTTTTT.

The rearrangement uses TRBV14 and TRBJ1-1; no clear D gene. The CDR3 length is 12 residues. Germline loops: CDR1 SGHDN, CDR2 FVKESK. V was clipped by 0 bases and J by 10 bases, with 9 bases between them. The CDR3 loop reads CASSQERTRAFF. The CDR3 DNA sequence: TGTGCCAGCAGCCAAGAAAGGACCAGAGCTTTCTTT.

V and J are TRBV7-2 and TRBJ2-1, with a weak D call TRBD1 (6 bases). The CDR3 length is 15 residues. The germline CDR1 and CDR2 sequences are SGHTA and FQGNSA. The germline V and J ends were trimmed by 4 bases and 6 bases, with 16 bases remaining between them. In DNA form, the CDR3 reads TGTGCCAGCAGCTCAAGGGGGTCGGAGTTCAATGAGCAGTTCTTC. Translating it yields CASSSRGSEFNEQFF.

The V gene is TRBV6-5, the J gene TRBJ1-2; tentative D call: TRBD1 (6 bases). V dropped 4 bases and J dropped 3 bases, with 12 bases sitting between them. The CDR3 contains 14 residues. Germline CDR1 MNHEY, CDR2 SVGAGI. CDR3 nucleotide sequence: TGTGCCAGCAGTTTGGGGGGCGCGCACTATGGCTACACCTTC. Translation gives CASSLGGAHYGYTF.

This clone was observed once. The chain recombines TRBV7-2 with TRBJ1-5; D perhaps matches TRBD1 (5 bases). Trimming pared 5 bases from V and 0 bases from J, leaving 8 bases between. This CDR3 has 14 residues. CDR1 SGHTA and CDR2 FQGNSA come from the germline V gene. DNA for the CDR3: TGTGCCAGCAGCCCGCAGGGTAGCAATCAGCCCCAGCATTTT. Protein sequence: CASSPQGSNQPQHF.

This clone was seen just once. The J gene is TRBJ1-2, the V gene TRBV20-1, with D hard to call. The germline V and J ends were trimmed by 7 bases and 2 bases, with 5 bases remaining between them. Germline values: CDR1 DFQATT, CDR2 SNEGSKA (reference sequence). The CDR3 runs to 10 residues. The CDR3 bases are TGCAGTGTGGGGAACTATGGCTACACCTTC. Translating it yields CSVGNYGYTF.

The CDR3 sequence is CASSLGGVADTQYF. CDR3 in DNA: TGTGCCAGCAGCTTAGGGGGGGTGGCAGATACGCAGTATTTT. The chain links TRBV7-7 to TRBJ2-3; D may be TRBD2 (6 bases). Between the trimmed V and J ends, which lost 1 base and 4 bases, there was a span of 9 bases. The germline V gene encodes CDR1 SSHAT and CDR2 FNYEAQ (reference sequence). The CDR3 contains 14 residues.

The rearrangement links TRBV10-3 to TRBJ2-2; 7 bases are shared with TRBD1. The CDR3 sequence is 13 residues long. Germline CDR1 is ENHRY and CDR2 is SYGVKD. Germline trimming cut 7 bases from V and 7 bases from J; bases unmatched to any gene: 6. Here the CDR3 reads CAIKGGAYGELFF. CDR3 bases: TGTGCCATCAAAGGGGGCGCTTACGGGGAGCTGTTTTTT.

Concerning this clone: Germline is not matched at one junction end, which may reflect a read error. J is TRBJ1-2 and V is TRBV27; D remains unclear. This CDR3 has 14 amino acids. Germline lookup yields CDR1 MNHEY and CDR2 SMNVEV (reference sequence). The CDR3 sequence: CASREDRVPSNIAF. The CDR3, as DNA: TGTGCCAGCAGGGAGGACCGGGTCCCGTCGAATATCGCCTTC.

As to this clone: Other nucleotide sequences from this sample produce the same CDR3. This chain's CDR3 is CASSVDTGGTGNTIYF. In DNA, the CDR3 is TGTGCCAGCAGCGTGGACACAGGGGGCACTGGAAACACCATATATTTT. The rearrangement links TRBV9 to TRBJ1-3; 9 positions agree with TRBD1. The CDR3 is made up of 16 amino acids. The germline CDR1 and CDR2 sequences are SGDLS and YYNGEE. The trim removed 2 bases at V and 2 bases at J, leaving 5 bases unmatched.

The chain couples TRBV5-6 to TRBJ2-5; D call uncertain. The germline CDR1 and CDR2 sequences are SGHDT and YYEEEE. V gave up 2 bases and J gave up 1 base, with 6 bases separating them. The CDR3 is 13 residues long. DNA of the CDR3: TGTGCCAGCAGCTTTGTAGCCCAAGAGACCCAGTACTTC. Translation: CASSFVAQETQYF.